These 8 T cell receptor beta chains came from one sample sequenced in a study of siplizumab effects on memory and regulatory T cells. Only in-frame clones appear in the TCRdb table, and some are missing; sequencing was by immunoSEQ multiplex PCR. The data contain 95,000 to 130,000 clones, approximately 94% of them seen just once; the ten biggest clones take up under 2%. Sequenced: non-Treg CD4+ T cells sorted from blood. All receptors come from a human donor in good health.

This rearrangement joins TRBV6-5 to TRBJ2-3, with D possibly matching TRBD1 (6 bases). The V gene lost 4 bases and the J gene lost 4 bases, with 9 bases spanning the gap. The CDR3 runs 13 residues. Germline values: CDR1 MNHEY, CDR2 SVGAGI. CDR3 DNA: TGTGCCAGCAGTTTTCAGGGGTCAGATACGCAGTATTTT. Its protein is CASSFQGSDTQYF.

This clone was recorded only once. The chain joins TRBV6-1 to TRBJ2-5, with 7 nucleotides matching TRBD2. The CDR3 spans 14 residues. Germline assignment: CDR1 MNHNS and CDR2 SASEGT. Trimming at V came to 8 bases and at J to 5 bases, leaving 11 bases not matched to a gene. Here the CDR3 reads CASFNSGRGETQYF. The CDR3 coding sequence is TGTGCCAGCTTCAATTCAGGGCGGGGGGAGACCCAGTACTTC.

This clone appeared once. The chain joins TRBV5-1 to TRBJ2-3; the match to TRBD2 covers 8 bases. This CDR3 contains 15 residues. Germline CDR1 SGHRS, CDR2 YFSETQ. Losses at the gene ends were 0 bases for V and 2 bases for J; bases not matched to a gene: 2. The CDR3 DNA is TGCGCCAGCAGCTTGGTAGCGGGGACCACAGATACGCAGTATTTT. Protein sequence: CASSLVAGTTDTQYF. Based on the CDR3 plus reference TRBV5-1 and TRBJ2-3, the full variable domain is KAGVTQTPRYLIKTRGQQVTLSCSPISGHRSVSWYQQTPGQGLQFLFEYFSETQRNKGNFPGRFSGRQFSNSRSEMNVSTLELGDSALYLCASSLVAGTTDTQYFGPGTRLTVL.

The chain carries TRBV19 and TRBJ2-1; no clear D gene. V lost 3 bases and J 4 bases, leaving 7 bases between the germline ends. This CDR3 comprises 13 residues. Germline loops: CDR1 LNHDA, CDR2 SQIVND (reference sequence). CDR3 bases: TGTGCCAGTAGTATTTGGGATTACAATGAGCAGTTCTTC. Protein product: CASSIWDYNEQFF.

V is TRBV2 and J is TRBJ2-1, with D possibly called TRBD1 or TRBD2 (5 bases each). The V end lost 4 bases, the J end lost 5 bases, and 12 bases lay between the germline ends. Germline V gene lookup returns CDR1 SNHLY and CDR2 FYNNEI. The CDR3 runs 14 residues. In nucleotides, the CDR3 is TGTGCCAGCAGTGTGGGGGTCGCTAACAATGAGCAGTTCTTC. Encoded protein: CASSVGVANNEQFF.

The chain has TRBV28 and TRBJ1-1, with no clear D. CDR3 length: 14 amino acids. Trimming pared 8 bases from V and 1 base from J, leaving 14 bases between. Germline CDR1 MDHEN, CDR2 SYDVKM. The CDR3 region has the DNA TGTGCCAGCTCCAATATTGGGGAGAACACTGAAGCTTTCTTT. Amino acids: CASSNIGENTEAFF. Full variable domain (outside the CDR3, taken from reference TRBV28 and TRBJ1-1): DVKVTQSSRYLVKRTGEKVFLECVQDMDHENMFWYRQDPGLGLRLIYFSYDVKMKEKGDIPEGYSVSREKKERFSLILESASTNQTSMYLCASSNIGENTEAFFGQGTRLTVV.

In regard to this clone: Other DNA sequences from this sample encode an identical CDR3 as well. This chain's CDR3 is CASSLADGSYEQYF. The DNA for the CDR3 is TGTGCCAGCAGCTTAGCGGACGGCTCCTACGAGCAGTACTTC. The J gene is TRBJ2-7, the V gene TRBV7-2; D gene unclear. Germline V CDR1 and CDR2: SGHTA, FQGNSA. The length of the CDR3 is 14 residues. With 0 bases removed from V and 0 bases from J, the gap between germline ends came to 6 bases.

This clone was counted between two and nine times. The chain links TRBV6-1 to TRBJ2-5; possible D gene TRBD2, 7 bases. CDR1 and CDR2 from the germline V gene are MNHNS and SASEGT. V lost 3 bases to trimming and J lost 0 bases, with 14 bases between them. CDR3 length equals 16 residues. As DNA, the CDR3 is TGTGCCAGCAGTGAGATGAAGGGGGGGTACCAAGAGACCCAGTACTTC. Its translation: CASSEMKGGYQETQYF.